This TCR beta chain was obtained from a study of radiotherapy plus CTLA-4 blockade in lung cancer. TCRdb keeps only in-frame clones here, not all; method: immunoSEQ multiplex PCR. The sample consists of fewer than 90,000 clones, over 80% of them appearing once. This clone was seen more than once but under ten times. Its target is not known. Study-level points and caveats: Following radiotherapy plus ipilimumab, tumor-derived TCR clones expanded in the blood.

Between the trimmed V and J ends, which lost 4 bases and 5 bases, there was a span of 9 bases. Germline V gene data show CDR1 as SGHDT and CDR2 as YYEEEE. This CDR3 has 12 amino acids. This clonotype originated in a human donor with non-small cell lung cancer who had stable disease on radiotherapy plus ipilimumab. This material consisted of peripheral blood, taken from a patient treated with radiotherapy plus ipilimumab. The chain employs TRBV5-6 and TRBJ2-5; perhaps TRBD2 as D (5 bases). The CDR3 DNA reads TGTGCCAGCAGCATCCGGAGGGAGACCCAGTACTTC. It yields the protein CASSIRRETQYF. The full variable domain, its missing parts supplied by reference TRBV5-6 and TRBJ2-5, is DAGVTQSPTHLIKTRGQQVTLRCSPKSGHDTVSWYQQALGQGPQFIFQYYEEEERQRGNFPDRFSGHQFPNYSSELNVNALLLGDSALYLCASSIRRETQYFGPGTRLLVL.